This TCR beta chain was captured by sequencing in a study of T cell changes during pregnancy in multiple sclerosis. TCRdb keeps only in-frame clones here, not all; method: immunoSEQ multiplex PCR. This sample has nearly 40,000 clones, with approximately 90% found just once. V dropped 7 bases and J dropped 9 bases, with 22 bases sitting between them. Germline CDR1 and CDR2: SNHLY and FYNNEI. The CDR3 loop spans 15 amino acids. This TCR was recovered from a female donor with multiple sclerosis, enrolled in a pregnancy study. V and J are TRBV2 and TRBJ2-1, with D possibly being TRBD2 (6 bases). The source was CD4+ T cells from peripheral blood mononuclear cells, collected in the third trimester of pregnancy. The CDR3 sequence is CASTVESLLGGEQFF. As DNA, the CDR3 is TGTGCCAGCACAGTGGAAAGTTTACTCGGGGGTGAGCAGTTCTTC.